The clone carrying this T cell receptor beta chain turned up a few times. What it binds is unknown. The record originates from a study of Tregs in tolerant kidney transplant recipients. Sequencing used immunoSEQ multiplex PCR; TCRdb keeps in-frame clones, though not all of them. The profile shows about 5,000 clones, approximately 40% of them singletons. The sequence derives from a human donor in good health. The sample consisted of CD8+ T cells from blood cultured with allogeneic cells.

The DNA of the CDR3 is TGCGCCAGCATATTGGACAGACTCTACGAGCAGTACTTC. Its translation is CASILDRLYEQYF. The chain links TRBV23-1 to TRBJ2-7; the D gene is possibly TRBD1 (6 bases). TRBV23-1 is an open reading frame whose function is uncertain. CDR3 length: 13 residues. V was cut by 7 bases and J by 3 bases, with 13 bases left in between.